The 27 T cell receptor beta chains below all came from one sample that was sequenced in a study of shared clonotypes between healthy human individuals. The assay was immunoSEQ multiplex PCR, and TCRdb's table has in-frame clones only and misses some. The repertoire includes around 2,100,000 clones, about 95% of them detected once, and 1% to 1.5% sits in the top ten. Naive-designated CD8 cells lacked CD45RO, were positively enriched for CCR7, and omitted terminally differentiated effector memory CD45RA+ cells. Material: naive CD8+ T cells sorted from blood. The receptors originated from a man younger than 35 in good health.

The table lists this clone with a count of one. CDR3 sequence reads: CASSDTSGYWNYNEQFF. CDR3 bases: TGTGCCAGCAGCGACACTAGCGGTTATTGGAACTACAATGAGCAGTTCTTC. This chain connects TRBV7-8 to TRBJ2-1; 8 bases map to TRBD2. J gave up 3 bases and V 5 bases, and 12 bases lay outside the gene matches. Germline lookup yields CDR1 SGHVS and CDR2 FQNEAQ. The CDR3 spans 17 residues.

J is TRBJ1-6 and V is TRBV11-2; D may be TRBD1 (6 bases). The CDR3 is made up of 15 amino acids. Trimming pared 7 bases from V and 6 bases from J, leaving 16 bases between. The V gene's germline CDR1 is SGHAT and CDR2 FQNNGV. The chain's CDR3 is CASTEGGATNSPLHF. In DNA, the CDR3 is TGTGCCAGCACCGAGGGGGGGGCTACTAATTCACCCCTCCACTTT.

The rearrangement links TRBV4-3 to TRBJ2-7, with D possibly TRBD2 on 5 matching bases. V lost 0 bases and J lost 4, with 13 bases in between. The CDR3 totals 15 residues. Germline-derived CDR1 and CDR2 are LGHNA and YSLEER. The CDR3 DNA sequence: TGCGCCAGCAGCCAAGATCCAGAGGGAATTTACGAGCAGTACTTC. Its protein is CASSQDPEGIYEQYF.

V is TRBV30 and J is TRBJ1-6; D is uncertain. In germline, CDR1 is GTSNPN, CDR2 SVGIG (reference sequence). The CDR3 contains 13 residues. CDR3 sequence: CACGRELNSPLHF. CDR3 sequence (DNA): TGTGCTTGCGGAAGGGAGTTGAATTCACCCCTCCACTTT. The complete variable domain, with remaining parts taken from reference TRBV30 and TRBJ1-6, reads SQTIHQWPATLVQPVGSPLSLECTVEGTSNPNLYWYRQAAGRGLQLLFYSVGIGQISSEVPQNLSASRPQDRQFILSSKKLLLSDSGFYLCACGRELNSPLHFGNGTRLTVT.

The V gene is TRBV10-2, the J gene TRBJ2-7; TRBD1 aligns across 8 bases. The junction had 14 bases not matched to a gene; V was cut back by 10 bases and J by 0 bases. Germline CDR1 and CDR2: WSHSY and SAAADI. The CDR3 is made up of 16 amino acids. CDR3 region: CATSNRDRSSSYEQYF. DNA of the CDR3: TGCGCCACTTCGAACCGGGACAGGTCAAGCTCCTACGAGCAGTACTTC.

The chain links TRBV2 to TRBJ2-5, with TRBD1 as a possible D gene (5 bases). This CDR3 has 16 amino acids. V lost 3 bases and J 1 base, leaving 15 bases between the germline ends. Germline V gene data show CDR1 as SNHLY and CDR2 as FYNNEI. The CDR3 DNA reads TGTGCCAGCAGTGACGACAGAACCGACTTCCAAGAGACCCAGTACTTC. Its protein product is CASSDDRTDFQETQYF.

This chain joins TRBV27 and TRBJ2-5, with D perhaps assigned TRBD1 or TRBD2 (7 bases each). V was shortened by 5 bases and J by 2 bases, with 12 bases between the two germline ends. CDR1 is MNHEY, CDR2 SMNVEV, per germline (reference sequence). CDR3 length equals 14 residues. The CDR3: CASSPGGEQETQYF. DNA for the CDR3: TGTGCCAGCAGTCCAGGGGGGGAACAAGAGACCCAGTACTTC.

The rearrangement joins TRBV7-6 to TRBJ1-1; unclear D gene. The germline V and J ends were trimmed by 2 bases and 0 bases, with 7 bases remaining between them. CDR3 length: 14 amino acids. Looked up from germline, CDR1 is SGHVS and CDR2 is FNYEAQ. The CDR3 sequence: CASSLNSLNTEAFF. The CDR3 DNA sequence: TGTGCCAGCAGCTTAAACAGTCTGAACACTGAAGCTTTCTTT.

The V gene is TRBV4-1, the J gene TRBJ1-1; D is undetermined. Between the trimmed V and J ends, which lost 0 bases and 3 bases, there was a span of 5 bases. Germline lookup yields CDR1 MGHRA and CDR2 YSYEKL. The CDR3 is 13 amino acids. CDR3: CASSQEGYTEAFF. The CDR3 DNA is TGCGCCAGCAGCCAAGAGGGTTACACTGAAGCTTTCTTT.

The V and J genes are TRBV29-1 and TRBJ2-7; possibly TRBD2 for D (5 bases). Germline CDR1 reads SQVTM; CDR2 reads ANQGSEA. Trimming stripped 7 bases from V and 0 bases from J, with 10 bases between. The CDR3 loop spans 12 amino acids. The CDR3 DNA reads TGCAGCGCCATCGGGGTCTCCTACGAGCAGTACTTC. This codes for CSAIGVSYEQYF.

The chain couples TRBV11-2 to TRBJ2-2; 8 positions agree with TRBD2. The J segment lost 0 bases and the V segment lost 8 bases, leaving 5 bases of the junction unmatched. The CDR3 extends over 15 amino acids. The germline gives CDR1 SGHAT, CDR2 FQNNGV. This CDR3 reads CASGSGTANTGELFF. DNA of the CDR3: TGTGCCAGCGGTAGCGGGACTGCGAACACCGGGGAGCTGTTTTTT.

This chain links TRBV6-5 with TRBJ2-5; TRBD2 matches 9 bases. The germline V gene encodes CDR1 MNHEY and CDR2 SVGAGI. This CDR3 region has 15 residues. V shed 6 bases, J shed 1 base, and the junction held 6 bases outside the gene matches. The CDR3 loop reads CASSKSGGIQETQYF. In DNA form, the CDR3 reads TGTGCCAGCAGCAAAAGCGGGGGGATCCAAGAGACCCAGTACTTC.

The chain recombines TRBV27 with TRBJ1-3; 10 bases are shared with TRBD1. The CDR3 totals 14 residues. The germline CDR1 and CDR2 sequences are MNHEY and SMNVEV (reference sequence). The V and J ends lost 5 bases and 8 bases, in that order; junction bases with no gene match: 6. CDR3 bases: TGTGCCAGCAGTGTGGGACAGGGGAGCGACACCATATATTTT. Translation gives CASSVGQGSDTIYF.

This sequence joins TRBV5-4 and TRBJ2-7; D ambiguous. Between the trimmed V and J ends, which lost 4 bases and 6 bases, there was a span of 14 bases. CDR1 is SGHNT, CDR2 YYREEE, per germline (reference sequence). CDR3 length: 13 amino acids. CDR3 in amino acids: CASSDGMGSEQYF. As DNA, the CDR3 is TGTGCCAGCAGCGATGGAATGGGGTCCGAGCAGTACTTC.

Of note for this clone: Other nucleotide sequences from this sample produce the same CDR3. This rearrangement joins TRBV30 to TRBJ2-7; D gene ambiguous. Germline V CDR1 and CDR2: GTSNPN, SVGIG (reference sequence). V was shortened by 1 base and J by 6 bases, with 7 bases between the two germline ends. CDR3 size: 11 residues. CDR3 residues: CAWSGGGEQYF. The CDR3 DNA reads TGTGCCTGGAGTGGTGGCGGCGAGCAGTACTTC.

CDR3 sequence: CASSERLAGAPDTQYF. DNA of the CDR3: TGTGCCAGCAGTGAACGACTAGCGGGGGCCCCAGATACGCAGTATTTT. The rearrangement uses TRBV6-1 and TRBJ2-3; 12 bases agree with TRBD2. Germline CDR1 is MNHNS and CDR2 is SASEGT. The V segment lost 2 bases and the J segment 4 bases; nucleotides outside the gene matches: 4. The CDR3 is made up of 16 amino acids.

The genes are TRBV5-5 and TRBJ2-7, with D possibly TRBD2 on 5 matching bases. CDR3 length equals 13 residues. Per the germline V gene, CDR1 is SGHKS and CDR2 is YYEKEE (reference sequence). V was shortened by 2 bases and J by 2 bases, with 8 bases between the two germline ends. The CDR3 bases are TGTGCCAGCAGCTTCGCCGGGGCCTACGAGCAGTACTTC. This sequence encodes CASSFAGAYEQYF.

The chain carries TRBV9 and TRBJ1-3; D remains unclear. Germline CDR1 is SGDLS and CDR2 is YYNGEE. V lost 0 bases and J 4 bases, leaving 5 bases between the germline ends. CDR3 length equals 13 residues. The CDR3 region has the DNA TGTGCCAGCAGCGTAGCTTGGGGAAACACCATATATTTT. As protein: CASSVAWGNTIYF.

Comments on this clone: Other DNA sequences in the same sample also yield this CDR3. The J gene is TRBJ2-7, the V gene TRBV9, with 7 bases that match TRBD1. The CDR3 loop spans 15 amino acids. The V gene's germline CDR1 is SGDLS and CDR2 YYNGEE. J was trimmed by 0 bases and V by 0 bases; bases with no gene match: 3. CDR3 amino acids: CASSVDGTVSYEQYF. CDR3 bases: TGTGCCAGCAGCGTAGACGGGACAGTCTCCTACGAGCAGTACTTC.

The chain couples TRBV7-9 to TRBJ2-5; the match to TRBD1 covers 7 bases. V lost 3 bases and J lost 5; bases outside the gene matches: 9. The CDR3 spans 15 residues. Germline assignment: CDR1 SEHNR and CDR2 FQNEAQ (reference sequence). CDR3 DNA: TGTGCCAGCAGCTTTGGACAGGACATTAGGGAGACCCAGTACTTC. Protein sequence: CASSFGQDIRETQYF. Variable domain in full (rest from reference TRBV7-9 and TRBJ2-5): DTGVSQNPRHKITKRGQNVTFRCDPISEHNRLYWYRQTLGQGPEFLTYFQNEAQLEKSRLLSDRFSAERPKGSFSTLEIQRTEQGDSAMYLCASSFGQDIRETQYFGPGTRLLVL.

Turning to this clone: Other DNA sequences of this sample code for an identical CDR3. The genes are TRBV27 and TRBJ2-1; maybe TRBD2 (6 bases). Germline CDR1 reads MNHEY; CDR2 reads SMNVEV (reference sequence). The V end was cut by 3 bases, the J end by 2 bases, with 8 bases between. There are 14 residues in the CDR3. CDR3 residues: CASSLAGPYNEQFF. The CDR3 nucleotides are TGTGCCAGCAGTTTGGCGGGGCCCTACAATGAGCAGTTCTTC.

This rearrangement joins TRBV5-1 to TRBJ1-2; maybe TRBD1 (6 bases). CDR1 is SGHRS and CDR2 is YFSETQ in the germline V gene. The CDR3 consists of 14 residues. With 4 bases removed from V and 1 base from J, the gap between germline ends came to 11 bases. The CDR3 is CASSPWTDNYGYTF. The CDR3 coding sequence is TGCGCCAGCAGCCCTTGGACAGATAACTATGGCTACACCTTC.

The gene calls are TRBV2 and TRBJ1-6; D remains ambiguous. With 10 bases removed from V and 6 bases from J, the gap between germline ends came to 13 bases. CDR3 size: 13 residues. Germline V gene sequence: CDR1 SNHLY, CDR2 FYNNEI. The CDR3 nucleotides read TGTGCCACCCGAGGCGTGGGTAATTCACCCCTCCACTTT. The encoded protein is CATRGVGNSPLHF. Full variable domain (remainder filled in from reference TRBV2 and TRBJ1-6): EPEVTQTPSHQVTQMGQEVILRCVPISNHLYFYWYRQILGQKVEFLVSFYNNEISEKSEIFDDQFSVERPDGSNFTLKIRSTKLEDSAMYFCATRGVGNSPLHFGNGTRLTVT.

This chain uses TRBV6-5 with TRBJ2-1; D unresolved. The CDR3 has 12 amino acids. Trimming stripped 4 bases from V and 5 bases from J, with 6 bases between. CDR1 is MNHEY and CDR2 is SVGAGI in the germline V gene. The CDR3 sequence: CASSLDDNEQFF. The CDR3 DNA reads as TGTGCCAGCAGTTTGGACGACAATGAGCAGTTCTTC.

This rearrangement joins TRBV4-1 to TRBJ2-1; TRBD1 agrees at 7 bases. Germline V gene lookup returns CDR1 MGHRA and CDR2 YSYEKL. V lost 0 bases to trimming and J lost 6 bases; unmatched junction nucleotides: 14. The CDR3 is 18 amino acids. The CDR3 sequence is CASSQESPTGLTFNEQFF. CDR3 bases: TGCGCCAGCAGCCAAGAGTCCCCGACAGGGTTAACTTTCAATGAGCAGTTCTTC.

This chain uses TRBV7-2 with TRBJ2-7, with 8 bases that match TRBD2. Germline values: CDR1 SGHTA, CDR2 FQGNSA. V shed 3 bases, J shed 2 bases, and the junction held 3 bases outside the gene matches. The CDR3 is 14 residues long. In DNA, the CDR3 is TGTGCCAGCAGCTTCGGGGGGGAAGCCTACGAGCAGTACTTC. Translating gives CASSFGGEAYEQYF.

The rearrangement links TRBV30 to TRBJ2-1, with 11 bases identical to TRBD2. Germline V gene lookup returns CDR1 GTSNPN and CDR2 SVGIG (reference sequence). The CDR3 spans 20 residues. V lost 0 bases, J lost 0 bases, and 13 bases stayed unmatched. CDR3 sequence reads: CAWSVIRVALAGGSYNEQFF. The CDR3 DNA is TGTGCCTGGAGTGTAATCAGGGTGGCTCTAGCGGGAGGCTCCTACAATGAGCAGTTCTTC.